This T cell receptor (beta chain) was recovered during a study of T-cell memory formation after mild COVID-19. The study, taken as a whole, reports: Contracting clones from day 15 to 85 had balanced CD4/CD8; later expanders favoured CD4+.

This CDR3 comprises 13 residues. Germline V gene sequence: CDR1 KGHDR, CDR2 SFDVKD. The V gene end was trimmed by 3 bases and the J gene end by 4 bases; junction bases not matched to a gene: 2. After 5'RACE with constant-segment primers, TCR alpha and TCR beta cDNA libraries carrying sample barcodes and UMIs were obtained. Via MiXCR, TCRdb re-called the 5' RACE reads, giving one row per CDR3 protein. The data contain a few hundred thousand distinct CDR3 sequences, about 20% of them singletons. This clonotype was observed a handful of times. Its antigen is still unknown. The origin of this receptor is an adult woman who had mild COVID-19 (a few samples of this study predate the infection). Cell type and time point are not known. The chain couples TRBV24-1 to TRBJ2-7; 7 bases map to TRBD1. The sequenced material came from PBMCs or a T cell subset sorted from them (not recorded which). The CDR3 sequence is CATSDGTVYEQYF. CDR3 coding DNA: TGTGCCACCAGTGATGGGACAGTTTACGAGCAGTACTTC.